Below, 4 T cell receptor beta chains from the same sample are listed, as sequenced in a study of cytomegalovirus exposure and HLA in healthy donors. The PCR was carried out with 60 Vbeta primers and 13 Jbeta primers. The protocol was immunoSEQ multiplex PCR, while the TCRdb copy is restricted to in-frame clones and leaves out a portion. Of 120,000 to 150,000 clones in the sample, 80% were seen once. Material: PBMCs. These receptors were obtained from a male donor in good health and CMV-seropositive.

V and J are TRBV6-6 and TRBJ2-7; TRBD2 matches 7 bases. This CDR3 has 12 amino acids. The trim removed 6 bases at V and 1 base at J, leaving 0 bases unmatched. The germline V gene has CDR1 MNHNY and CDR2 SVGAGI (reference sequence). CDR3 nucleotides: TGTGCCAGCAGGCGGGGGTCCTACGAGCAGTACTTC. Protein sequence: CASRRGSYEQYF.

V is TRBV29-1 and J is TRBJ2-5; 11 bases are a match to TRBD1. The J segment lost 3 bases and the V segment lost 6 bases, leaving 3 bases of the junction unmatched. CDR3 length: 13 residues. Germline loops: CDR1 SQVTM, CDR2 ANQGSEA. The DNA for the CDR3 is TGCAGCGTGGGGACAGGGGGAAAAGAGACCCAGTACTTC. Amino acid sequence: CSVGTGGKETQYF.

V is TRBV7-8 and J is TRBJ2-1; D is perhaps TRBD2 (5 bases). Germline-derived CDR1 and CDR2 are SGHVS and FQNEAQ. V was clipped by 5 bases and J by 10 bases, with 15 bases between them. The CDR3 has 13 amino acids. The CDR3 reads CASSLGSSGEQFF. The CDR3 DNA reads TGTGCCAGCAGCCTCGGAAGTTCGGGGGAGCAGTTCTTC.

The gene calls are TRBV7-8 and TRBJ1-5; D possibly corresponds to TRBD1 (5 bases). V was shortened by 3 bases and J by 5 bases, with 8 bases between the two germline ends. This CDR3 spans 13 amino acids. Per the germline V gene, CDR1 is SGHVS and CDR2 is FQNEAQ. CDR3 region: CASSLGPDQPQHF. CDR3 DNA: TGTGCCAGCAGCTTGGGGCCCGATCAGCCCCAGCATTTT.